This T cell receptor beta chain emerged from a study of blood T cell repertoires in COVID-19. Study details: Researchers got acute and convalescent COVID-19 samples from the United States, Italy and Spain. In each case, the material was cDNA or gDNA derived from T cells, B-cell-depleted T cells, or PBMCs.

In the original workflow: Researchers report that nucleated cell counts were estimated from reference gene primer amplification. Assay: immunoSEQ multiplex PCR; the TCRdb copy retains only in-frame clones and omits some. The D gene and trimming were derived from the DNA, and the V and J assignments and clone size from that table. The repertoire holds about 200,000 clones, with roughly 85% as singletons. Germline V lookup: CDR1 SGDLS, CDR2 YYNGEE. This CDR3 is 14 amino acids long. V lost 3 bases and J 4 bases, leaving 13 bases between the germline ends. This receptor was identified in a woman older than 75 with acute or convalescent COVID-19. This chain connects TRBV9 to TRBJ1-2; TRBD1 might be the D (6 bases). Sequencing was done on a sample of peripheral blood. CDR3 DNA sequence: TGTGCCAGCAGCGCCCGGGACATTCCCTATGGCTACACCTTC. Translated: CASSARDIPYGYTF.